This TCR beta chain was sequenced in a study of T-cell reconstitution after alpha-beta-depleted transplantation in children. V was cut by 6 bases and J by 5 bases, with 14 bases left in between. The CDR3 runs to 14 residues. Looked up from germline, CDR1 is SGHTA and CDR2 is FQGNSA. This clonotype was seen a handful of times. Unique molecular identifiers were used in preparing the TCRbeta library. TCRdb analysed the PCR reads with MiXCR anew, one entry per CDR3 protein. This table holds 150,000 to 200,000 distinct CDR3 sequences, approximately 6.6% found once. This chain joins TRBV7-2 and TRBJ1-3, with D unresolved. The sample consisted of PBMCs from the stem cell graft donor, taken from the stem cell graft. The TCR sequence derives from a human donor who donated a stem cell graft to a child with Wiskott-Aldrich syndrome. The CDR3 DNA is TGTGCCAGCAGTCCCGACACAACCCGAAACACCATATATTTT. This codes for CASSPDTTRNTIYF. The whole variable domain, filled in from reference TRBV7-2 and TRBJ1-3, reads GAGVSQSPSNKVTEKGKDVELRCDPISGHTALYWYRQSLGQGLEFLIYFQGNSAPDKSGLPSDRFSAERTGGSVSTLTIQRTQQEDSAVYLCASSPDTTRNTIYFGEGSWLTVV.